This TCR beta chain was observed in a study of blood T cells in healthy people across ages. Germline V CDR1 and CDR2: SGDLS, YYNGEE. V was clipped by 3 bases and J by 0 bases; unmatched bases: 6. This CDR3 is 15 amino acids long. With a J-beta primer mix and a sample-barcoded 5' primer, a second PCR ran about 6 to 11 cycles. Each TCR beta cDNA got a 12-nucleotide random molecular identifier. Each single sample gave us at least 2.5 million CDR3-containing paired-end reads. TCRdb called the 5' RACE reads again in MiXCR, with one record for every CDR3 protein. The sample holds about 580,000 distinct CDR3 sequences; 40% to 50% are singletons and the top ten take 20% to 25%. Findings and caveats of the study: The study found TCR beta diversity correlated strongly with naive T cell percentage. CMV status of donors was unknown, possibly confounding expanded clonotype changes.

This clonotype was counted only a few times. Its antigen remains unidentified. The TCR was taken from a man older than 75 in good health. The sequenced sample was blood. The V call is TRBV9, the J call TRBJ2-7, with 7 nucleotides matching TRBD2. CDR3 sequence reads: CASSEHGGSSYEQYF. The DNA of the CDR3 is TGTGCCAGCAGCGAGCACGGGGGGAGCTCCTACGAGCAGTACTTC.